This T cell receptor (beta chain) was identified in a study of T cell repertoires in cytomegalovirus infection. This clonotype showed up just a few times. Its antigen is undetermined. Each CDR3 protein gets one entry after TCRdb re-called the reads with MiXCR. Found here are about 770,000 distinct CDR3 sequences, around 29% of them singletons; the top ten hold under 15%. This CDR3 contains 14 residues. CDR1 and CDR2 (germline): MNHEY, SMNVEV (reference sequence). With V trimmed by 6 bases and J by 5 bases, 7 bases remained unmatched. This receptor was identified in a human donor in good health (CMV status not recorded). Some clones in this sample may be carry-over from other donors' samples. The chain has TRBV27 and TRBJ1-5, with TRBD1 matching 7 bases. The sequencing here drew on cultured CD8+ T cells from PBMCs, taken from culture after CMV antigen stimulation. CDR3 sequence reads: CASSLSGGHQPQHF. CDR3 DNA sequence: TGTGCCAGCAGCCTTTCAGGGGGACATCAGCCCCAGCATTTT.